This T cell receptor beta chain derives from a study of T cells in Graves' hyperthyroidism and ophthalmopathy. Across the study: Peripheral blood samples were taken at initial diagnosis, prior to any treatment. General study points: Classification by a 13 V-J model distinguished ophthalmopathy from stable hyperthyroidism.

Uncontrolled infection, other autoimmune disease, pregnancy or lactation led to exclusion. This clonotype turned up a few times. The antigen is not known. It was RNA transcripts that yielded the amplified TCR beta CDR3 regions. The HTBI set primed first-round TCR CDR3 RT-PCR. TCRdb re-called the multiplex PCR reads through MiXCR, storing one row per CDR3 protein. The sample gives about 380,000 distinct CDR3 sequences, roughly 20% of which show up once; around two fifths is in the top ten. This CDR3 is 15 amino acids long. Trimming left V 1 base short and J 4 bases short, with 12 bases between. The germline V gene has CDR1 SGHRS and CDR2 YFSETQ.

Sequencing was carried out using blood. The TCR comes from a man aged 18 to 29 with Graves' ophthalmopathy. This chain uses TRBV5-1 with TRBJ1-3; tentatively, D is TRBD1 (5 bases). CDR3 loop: CASSLPDNPGNTIYF. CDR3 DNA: TGCGCCAGCAGCTTGCCGGACAATCCCGGAAACACCATATATTTT. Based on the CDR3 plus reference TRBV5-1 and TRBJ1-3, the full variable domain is KAGVTQTPRYLIKTRGQQVTLSCSPISGHRSVSWYQQTPGQGLQFLFEYFSETQRNKGNFPGRFSGRQFSNSRSEMNVSTLELGDSALYLCASSLPDNPGNTIYFGEGSWLTVV.